This TCR beta chain was identified in a study of CD8 T cells in Susac syndrome. Study-wide findings and caveats: As the study acknowledged, the number of individuals who were part of its TCR sequencing and HLA analysis was relatively small.

Random-hexamer reverse transcription was applied to roughly 0.45 to 1 ug RNA. TCR beta CDR3 was amplified by immunoSEQ covering 54 Vbeta and 13 Jbeta. From the immunoSEQ multiplex PCR reads, TCRdb called clonotypes with MiXCR, one entry per CDR3 protein. There are about 190,000 distinct CDR3 sequences in the sample; about 94% occur only once, and 0.1% lies in the top ten. Sequencing of TCR beta covered CD8+ and CD4+ T cells obtained from blood. Healthy donors matched for age and sex were used as controls. The junction had 2 bases not matched to a gene; V was cut back by 3 bases and J by 3 bases. Germline loops: CDR1 DFQATT, CDR2 SNEGSKA (reference sequence). This CDR3 spans 12 amino acids. For this clonotype: The antigen remains undetermined.

The specimen sequenced was CD4+ T cells from PBMCs. The receptor's source is a human donor in good health. The chain carries TRBV20-1 and TRBJ2-7, with 7 bases fitting TRBD1. The CDR3 DNA sequence: TGCAGTGCTAGGGGACAGAGCTACGAGCAGTACGTC. It encodes CSARGQSYEQYV.